The subject of this entry is one T cell receptor (beta chain). One end of the junction varies from germline; a read error may be responsible. This sample is drawn from a study of blood T cell repertoires in COVID-19. The germline V gene encodes CDR1 LGHNA and CDR2 YSLEER. The CDR3 runs to 15 residues. Repertoires were generated with immunoSEQ multiplex PCR, while TCRdb's copy carries only in-frame clones and drops some. The sample holds 70,000 or so clones, 85% to 90% seen once. The rearrangement joins TRBV4-3 to TRBJ2-5; 8 bases are a match to TRBD2. The TCR sequence derives from a man between 65 and 80 years old with active COVID-19. Sequenced sample: peripheral blood. The CDR3 nucleotides are TGCGCCCGCAGCCGGGGGGGAAGGGACCGAGAGACCCAGTACTTC. It yields the protein CARSRGGRDRETQYF.